This T cell receptor (beta chain) appears in the sequencing data of a study of blood T cell repertoires in COVID-19. Study in general: Acute and convalescent COVID-19 samples came from the United States, Italy and Spain. Sources were T cells, B-cell-depleted T cells, or PBMCs; the material itself was cDNA or gDNA.

Original processing methods: Reference gene primer amplification gave estimated nucleated cell counts. Sequenced by immunoSEQ multiplex PCR; TCRdb stores in-frame clones only, minus some. V, J and clone size derive from that table, while D and trimming were established from the DNA sequence. Of about 230,000 clones listed, around 84% were seen once; the top ten hold about a sixth. This sequence was found in a woman aged 80 or over with active or convalescent COVID-19. The source material was peripheral blood.

Here the CDR3 reads CASSKKSGWNYGYTF. DNA of the CDR3: TGTGCCAGCAGCAAAAAGTCAGGGTGGAACTATGGCTACACCTTC. This chain joins TRBV21-1 and TRBJ1-2; the table calls TRBD1, which could not be checked here. TRBV21-1 constitutes a pseudogene. This CDR3 spans 15 amino acids.